This T cell receptor (beta chain) was identified during a study of read filtering for tumor transcriptome and immune sequencing. Study-wide background: Revised staging placed eight or nine patients in R-ISS I, 15 to 20 in II, six or seven in III. Regarding the study as a whole: Single-read clonotypes: about 81.9% of IR-seq clonotypes (about 4% of reads), around three quarters of RNA-seq clonotypes (approximately 45% of reads).

This CDR3 comprises 17 residues. Germline-derived CDR1 and CDR2 are SGHRS and YFSETQ. V shed 4 bases, J shed 5 bases, and the junction held 12 bases outside the gene matches. Many counts were recorded for this clonotype. The antigen remains unidentified. This library used roughly 400 ng RNA and molecular barcoded adaptors spanning alpha/delta and beta/gamma chains. TCRdb fed the reads into MiXCR, producing one record per CDR3 protein. The data contain about 130,000 distinct CDR3 sequences, 13% of them singletons. The rearrangement joins TRBV5-1 to TRBJ2-3; 11 nucleotides match TRBD2. Sequences were obtained from a population of CD138-negative cells sorted from bone marrow. This receptor was identified in a donor aged 40 or over with multiple myeloma. CDR3: CASSPQILAGGRDTQYF. The CDR3 DNA is TGCGCCAGCAGCCCTCAAATCCTAGCGGGAGGACGAGATACGCAGTATTTT.